These T cell receptor beta chains were read from a single sample in a study of cytomegalovirus exposure and HLA in healthy donors. Measured with immunoSEQ multiplex PCR; TCRdb has only the in-frame clones, and not every one. The sample consists of roughly 190,000 clones, approximately 84% of them appearing once. The source material was PBMCs. The source is a man between 45 and 60 years old in good health and CMV-seronegative. CDR3s leave out the opening cysteine and the closing phenylalanine or tryptophan.

TRBV4-3	14	TRBJ1-3	ASSQDLPPTVYTIY
TRBV19	14	TRBJ2-1	ASSVLRDRGNNEQF
TRBV4-3	13	TRBJ2-3	ASSQVLDITDTQY
TRBV11-3	11	TRBJ2-7	ASSVGDSYEQY
TRBV6-6	12	TRBJ2-3	ASSYPGVTDTQY
TRBV2	15	TRBJ2-3	ASSSEYRDVVTDTQY
TRBV9	11	TRBJ1-5	ASSVTVGGAQH
TRBV7-2	14	TRBJ2-1	ASSLARGRSYNEQF
TRBV27	16	TRBJ1-5	ASSSLFGQGMGNQPQH
TRBV25-1	11	TRBJ1-2	ASSAGGPYGYT
TRBV19	16	TRBJ1-5	ASRLVGTGGVGNQPQH
TRBV19	14	TRBJ2-5	ASSLRGMLYQETQY
TRBV27	12	TRBJ2-2	ASSLSRVSGELF
TRBV5-1	13	TRBJ2-1	ASSIQGAAINEQF
TRBV7-2	13	TRBJ1-3	ASSYLQGSGNTIY
TRBV7-9	14	TRBJ2-7	SSSGRTGGHSYEQY